This T cell receptor beta chain comes out of a study of a mutant IDH1 vaccine in newly diagnosed glioma. The V and J ends lost 0 bases and 3 bases respectively, with 8 bases between them. This CDR3 is built from 14 residues. Germline V gene lookup returns CDR1 SSHAT and CDR2 FNYEAQ (reference sequence). The repertoire was sequenced with immunoSEQ multiplex PCR; TCRdb's copy has only in-frame clones and lacks some. Found here are 10,000 to 14,000 clones, roughly four fifths of them singletons; the top ten hold over 15%. Regarding the study as a whole: Immune responses induced by the vaccine were seen in around 93% of patients, spanning multiple MHC alleles.

Time point noted: week 47, end of study. Every vaccination contained 300 ug of the mutant IDH1 20-mer peptide and was paired with topical imiquimod. At weeks 1, 3, 5, 7, 11, 15, 19 and 23, patients received a vaccination, eight in all. Concerning this clone itself: Its antigen is as yet unknown.

The sequenced sample was PBMCs, obtained from a glioma patient whose treatment included an IDH1 peptide vaccine. The chain combines TRBV7-7 with TRBJ2-5; D remains unclear. The receptor was derived from a man under 40 with glioma. The CDR3 here is CASSLAHTEETQYF. The CDR3 nucleotides read TGTGCCAGCAGCTTAGCGCATACAGAAGAGACCCAGTACTTC.